The sequence of this T cell receptor (beta chain) was determined in a study of cytomegalovirus exposure and HLA in healthy donors. General study results and limits: A few chains linked to CMV were shown in vitro to be specific for CMV antigens.

Some clones are missing from TCRdb's copy, which holds only in-frame ones; the method was immunoSEQ multiplex PCR. The table has 50,000 to 80,000 clones, roughly 96% seen once; the top ten hold nearly 6%. A word on this clone: Its antigen is still unknown.

Germline lookup yields CDR1 SGDLS and CDR2 YYNGEE. Trimming stripped 3 bases from V and 4 bases from J, with 17 bases between. This CDR3 contains 16 residues. The material sequenced was PBMCs. The V gene is TRBV9, the J gene TRBJ1-5; tentative D call: TRBD1 (6 bases). This TCR came from a woman aged 18-29 years in good health and CMV-seropositive. CDR3 in amino acids: CASSADSPRRNQPQHF. In nucleotides, the CDR3 is TGTGCCAGCAGCGCGGACAGTCCACGGCGGAATCAGCCCCAGCATTTT.